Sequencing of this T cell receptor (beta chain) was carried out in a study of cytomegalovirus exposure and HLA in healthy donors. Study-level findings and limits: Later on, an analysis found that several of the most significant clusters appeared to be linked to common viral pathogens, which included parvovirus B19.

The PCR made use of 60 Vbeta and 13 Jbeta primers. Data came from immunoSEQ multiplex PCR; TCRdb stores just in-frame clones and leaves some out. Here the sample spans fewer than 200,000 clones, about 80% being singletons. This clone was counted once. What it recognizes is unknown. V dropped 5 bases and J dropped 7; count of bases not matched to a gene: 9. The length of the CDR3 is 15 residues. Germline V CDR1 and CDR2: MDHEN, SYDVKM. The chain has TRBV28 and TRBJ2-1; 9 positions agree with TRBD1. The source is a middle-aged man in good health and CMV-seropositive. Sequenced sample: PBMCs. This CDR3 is CASSLRDRVRNEQFF. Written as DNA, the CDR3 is TGTGCCAGCAGTCTCCGGGACAGGGTGCGTAATGAGCAGTTCTTC. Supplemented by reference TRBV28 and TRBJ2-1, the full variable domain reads DVKVTQSSRYLVKRTGEKVFLECVQDMDHENMFWYRQDPGLGLRLIYFSYDVKMKEKGDIPEGYSVSREKKERFSLILESASTNQTSMYLCASSLRDRVRNEQFFGPGTRLTVL.